The 9 T cell receptor beta chains below were found in one sample sequenced in a study of control samples from healthy donors and cancer patients (dated by TCRdb to 2019 to 2021). Receptor libraries were prepared by the immunoSEQ multiplex PCR assay. TCRdb mirrors the immuneACCESS table, restricted to in-frame sequences. Some clones are absent from its copies; in checked studies, under half trace to an unresolved V gene, and the reason for the others is unknown. The sample table shows 50,000 to 65,000 clones, and approximately 90% are seen once. The ten largest clonotypes hold 1.2% of the sample. The source material was PBMCs. All receptors come from a woman in her 50s with colorectal cancer.

The chain joins TRBV9 to TRBJ2-1; 7 positions match TRBD2. V shed 3 bases, J shed 0 bases, and the junction held 9 bases outside the gene matches. The V gene's germline CDR1 is SGDLS and CDR2 YYNGEE. The CDR3 sequence is 17 residues long. CDR3 region: CASSAGGLYPSYNEQFF. The CDR3 DNA follows: TGTGCCAGCAGCGCGGGGGGACTATATCCCTCCTACAATGAGCAGTTCTTC.

The chain recombines TRBV5-1 with TRBJ1-4, with 7 bases that match TRBD1. Losses at the gene ends were 3 bases for V and 4 bases for J; bases not matched to a gene: 3. Germline CDR1 reads SGHRS; CDR2 reads YFSETQ. This CDR3 has 14 amino acids. The CDR3, as DNA: TGCGCCAGCAGCTCGGGACAGCTTAATGAAAAACTGTTTTTT. Its protein product is CASSSGQLNEKLFF.

The gene calls are TRBV18 and TRBJ2-1; 7 nucleotides match TRBD1. Unmatched junction bases numbered 6, after V lost 3 bases and J lost 4 bases. This CDR3 has 15 residues. CDR1 is KGHSH and CDR2 is LQKENI in the germline V gene. The CDR3 nucleotides are TGTGCCAGCTCACCTGACAGGGTTCAATACAATGAGCAGTTCTTC. Translating gives CASSPDRVQYNEQFF.

The CDR3 bases are TGTGCCAGCAGCCTTCGCAGGGGGCCGAGCACCGGGGAGCTGTTTTTT. Translated: CASSLRRGPSTGELFF. The chain has TRBV11-1 and TRBJ2-2, with 8 bases identical to TRBD1. This CDR3 has 16 amino acids. CDR1 and CDR2 (germline): SGHAT, FQDESV (reference sequence). The V and J ends lost 5 bases and 4 bases, in that order; junction bases with no gene match: 9.

This clone was counted once. The V and J genes are TRBV2 and TRBJ1-6; D is possibly TRBD1 (5 bases). Germline V lookup: CDR1 SNHLY, CDR2 FYNNEI. With 2 bases removed from V and 7 bases from J, the gap between germline ends came to 12 bases. This CDR3 contains 15 residues. CDR3 in DNA: TGTGCCAGCAGTGAATATCCAACAGGAAATTCACCCCTCCACTTT. Its protein is CASSEYPTGNSPLHF.

Here the CDR3 reads CAISETGVSGGGYTF. The CDR3 DNA sequence: TGTGCCATCAGTGAAACAGGGGTATCGGGCGGTGGCTACACCTTC. This chain joins TRBV10-3 and TRBJ1-2; 7 positions agree with TRBD1. The trim removed 3 bases at V and 7 bases at J, leaving 11 bases unmatched. The CDR3 consists of 15 residues. In germline, CDR1 is ENHRY, CDR2 SYGVKD.

The chain links TRBV12-3 or TRBV12-4 to TRBJ1-4; D unresolved. V lost 9 bases and J 8 bases, leaving 13 bases between the germline ends. The length of the CDR3 is 12 residues. The CDR3 region is CASAGNGEKLFF. As DNA, the CDR3 is TGTGCCAGTGCAGGAAATGGGGAAAAACTGTTTTTT.

This clone came up a few times. The rearrangement links TRBV28 to TRBJ2-5; no clear D gene. The CDR3 extends over 14 amino acids. The germline V and J ends were trimmed by 10 bases and 1 base, with 16 bases remaining between them. Germline assignment: CDR1 MDHEN and CDR2 SYDVKM. The CDR3 here is CATSALLAQETQYF. CDR3 nucleotides: TGTGCCACCTCCGCTCTCTTAGCCCAAGAGACCCAGTACTTC.

This chain joins TRBV30 and TRBJ2-4, with a possible D match to TRBD1 (5 bases). V gave up 3 bases and J gave up 0 bases, with 15 bases separating them. The CDR3 is 16 amino acids. From germline, CDR1 is GTSNPN and CDR2 SVGIG (reference sequence). CDR3 in DNA: TGTGCCTGGAGCCACGTGACAGTCGTAGCCAAAAACATTCAGTACTTC. Translation: CAWSHVTVVAKNIQYF.